This T cell receptor beta chain was identified during a study of PD-L1 blockade in urothelial cancer. On the study more broadly: Twenty-five of 29 patients were males with bladder-origin urothelial cancer. Before enrollment, 0 to 3 chemotherapy regimens had been given to patients. It was at 3 weeks (second dose) and 6 weeks after treatment start that blood was analyzed.

This clone was detected only a few times. Locally advanced or metastatic urothelial carcinoma was present in patients. Germline CDR1 MDHEN, CDR2 SYDVKM. The length of the CDR3 is 13 residues. Trimming pared 6 bases from V and 0 bases from J, leaving 3 bases between. Clones were sequenced by immunoSEQ multiplex PCR, and TCRdb holds only the in-frame ones, with some missing. Counted here are tens of thousands of clones, about nine tenths occurring once; the ten biggest clones make up roughly 6.1%. The TCR comes from a woman aged 70-85 years with urothelial cancer. Material: PBMCs, obtained around atezolizumab (anti-PD-L1) treatment. The chain combines TRBV28 with TRBJ2-6, with D unresolved. The CDR3 protein is CASSLSGANVLTF. The CDR3 nucleotides are TGTGCCAGCAGCCTCTCTGGGGCCAACGTCCTGACTTTC.